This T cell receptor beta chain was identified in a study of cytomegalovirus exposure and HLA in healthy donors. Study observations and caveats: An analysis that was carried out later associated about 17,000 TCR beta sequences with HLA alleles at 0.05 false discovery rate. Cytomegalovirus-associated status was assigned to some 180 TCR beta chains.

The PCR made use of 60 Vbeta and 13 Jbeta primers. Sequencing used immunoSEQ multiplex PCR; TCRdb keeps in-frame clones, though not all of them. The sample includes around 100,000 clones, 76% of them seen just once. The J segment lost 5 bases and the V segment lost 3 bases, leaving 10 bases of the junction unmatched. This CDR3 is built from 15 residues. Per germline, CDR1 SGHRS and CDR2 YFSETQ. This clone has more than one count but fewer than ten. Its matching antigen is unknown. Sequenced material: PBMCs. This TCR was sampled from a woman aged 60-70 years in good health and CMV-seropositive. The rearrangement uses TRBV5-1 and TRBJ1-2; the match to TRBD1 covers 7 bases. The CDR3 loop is CASSSGTGQTYGYTF. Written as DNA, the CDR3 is TGCGCCAGCAGCTCGGGTACGGGACAGACTTATGGCTACACCTTC.